A selection of T cell receptor beta chains follows, all from one sample in a study of neurological immune-mediated disorders. TCRdb independently ran MiXCR on the 5' RACE reads; one entry per CDR3 protein. The repertoire holds about 22,000 distinct CDR3 sequences, about 18% seen once, with 7.5% in the top ten. Source material: CD8+ T cells from blood. These receptors were collected from a woman between 18 and 29 years old with multiple sclerosis. The CDR3 runs from the conserved cysteine through the conserved F or W. D genes are given only for firm matches. For some rows the clone size is stated as once, few or many, or as a class when expanded; others skip it.

>TRBJ2-6|TRBD1|many|TRBV2
TGTGCCAGCGAGAAGACAGGGTCTCTTGGGGGGGCCAACGTCCTGACTTTC
CASEKTGSLGGANVLTF
>TRBJ2-1|TRBD2|-|TRBV29-1
TGCAGCGTCGAAGGGACTAGCGGTCAAAGCTCCTACAATGAGCAGTTCTTC
CSVEGTSGQSSYNEQFF
>TRBJ2-1|-|many|TRBV29-1
TGCAGCGTCCTTAGCGAGAGCTCCTACAATGAGCAGTTCTTC
CSVLSESSYNEQFF
>TRBJ1-5|-|-|TRBV2
TGTGCCAGCGGACCGGACCTGACCAGGCAGCCCCAGCATTTT
CASGPDLTRQPQHF
>TRBJ1-1|-|-|TRBV12-3/TRBV12-4
TGTGCTAGCATTCCCTGGGTGGCGGACACTGAAGCTTTCTTT
CASIPWVADTEAFF
>TRBJ2-7|TRBD1|-|TRBV5-1
TGCGCCAGCAGCGCGAACCTACAGGGGAGCTACGAGCAGTACTTC
CASSANLQGSYEQYF
>TRBJ1-2|TRBD1|medium-sized|TRBV9
TGTGCCAGCAGCGAGACAGGGAATGGCTACACCTTC
CASSETGNGYTF
>TRBJ1-2|-|-|TRBV21-1
TGTGCCAGCAGCACGGACAGGGGCAATGGCTACACCTTC
CASSTDRGNGYTF
>TRBJ2-1|-|many|TRBV11-2
TGTGCCAGCAGCTTAGTGGTCGCGGGAAACTCCTACAATGAGCAGTTCTTC
CASSLVVAGNSYNEQFF
>TRBJ2-7|-|many|TRBV20-1
TGCAGTGCTCCCCCGGCGGGGCCGATGTACGAGCAGTACTTC
CSAPPAGPMYEQYF
>TRBJ1-1|-|medium-sized|TRBV5-1
TGCGCCAGCAGCTATGAGGACACTGAAGCTTTCTTT
CASSYEDTEAFF
>TRBJ1-2|-|many|TRBV29-1
TGCAGCGTTGCGGTTCCTATCTATGGCTACACCTTC
CSVAVPIYGYTF
>TRBJ2-7|TRBD1|many|TRBV28
TGTGCCAGCAGTAACAGGGGTGGGGTCGAGCAGTACTTC
CASSNRGGVEQYF
>TRBJ2-7|TRBD2|many|TRBV29-1
TGCAGCGTTGAAGCGGCGGGGGGGCTTTCCTACGAGCAGTACTTC
CSVEAAGGLSYEQYF